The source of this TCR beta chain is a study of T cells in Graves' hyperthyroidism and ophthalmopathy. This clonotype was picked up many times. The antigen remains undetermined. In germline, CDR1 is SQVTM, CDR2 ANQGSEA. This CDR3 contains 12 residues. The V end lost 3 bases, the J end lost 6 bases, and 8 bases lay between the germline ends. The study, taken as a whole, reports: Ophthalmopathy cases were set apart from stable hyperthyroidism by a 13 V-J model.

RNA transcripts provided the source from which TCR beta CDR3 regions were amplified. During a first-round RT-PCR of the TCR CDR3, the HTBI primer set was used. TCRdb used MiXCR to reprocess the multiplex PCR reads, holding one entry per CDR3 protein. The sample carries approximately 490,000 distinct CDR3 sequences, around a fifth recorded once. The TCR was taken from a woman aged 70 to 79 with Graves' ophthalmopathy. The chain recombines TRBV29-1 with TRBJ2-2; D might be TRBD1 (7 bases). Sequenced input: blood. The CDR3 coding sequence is TGCAGCGTTGACAGGGGGGCCGGGGAGCTGTTTTTT. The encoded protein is CSVDRGAGELFF.